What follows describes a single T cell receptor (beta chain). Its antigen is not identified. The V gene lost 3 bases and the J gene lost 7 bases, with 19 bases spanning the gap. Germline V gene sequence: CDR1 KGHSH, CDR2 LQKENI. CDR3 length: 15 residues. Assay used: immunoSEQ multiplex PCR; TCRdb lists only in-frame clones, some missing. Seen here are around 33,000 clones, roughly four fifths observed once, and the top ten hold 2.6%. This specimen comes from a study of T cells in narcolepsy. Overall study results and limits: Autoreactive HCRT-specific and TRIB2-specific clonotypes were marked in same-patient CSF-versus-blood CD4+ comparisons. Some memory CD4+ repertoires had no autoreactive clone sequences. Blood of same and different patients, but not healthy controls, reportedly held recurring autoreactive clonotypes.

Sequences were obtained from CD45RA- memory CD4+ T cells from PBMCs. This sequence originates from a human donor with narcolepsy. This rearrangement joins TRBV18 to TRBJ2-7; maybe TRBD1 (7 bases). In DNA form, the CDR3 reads TGTGCCAGCTCACCCGCGGGAACAGGGGTTGGGGAGCAGTACTTC. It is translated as CASSPAGTGVGEQYF.